What follows are 29 T cell receptor beta chains derived from one specimen sequenced in a study of blood T cell repertoires in COVID-19. The table came from immunoSEQ multiplex PCR; TCRdb's copy has only in-frame clones and leaves some out. The table lists tens of thousands of clones, roughly 80% of them singletons. The specimen was peripheral blood. The receptors stem from a human donor in a cohort sampled during active or convalescent COVID-19.

This chain uses TRBV4-2 with TRBJ1-5; D might be TRBD1 (6 bases). V lost 1 base and J 8 bases, leaving 15 bases between the germline ends. Germline lookup yields CDR1 LGHNA and CDR2 YNFKEQ. The CDR3 sequence is 15 residues long. The chain's CDR3 is CASSQAGTSPEPQHF. The CDR3 DNA reads as TGTGCCAGCAGCCAAGCAGGGACATCACCGGAGCCCCAGCATTTT.

The chain joins TRBV5-1 to TRBJ1-2, with 10 bases aligning to TRBD1. V lost 3 bases to trimming and J lost 8 bases; unmatched junction nucleotides: 4. CDR1 is SGHRS, CDR2 YFSETQ, per germline. This CDR3 contains 13 residues. The CDR3 region has the DNA TGCGCCAGCAGCTGGACAGGGGGTAGGGGCTACACCTTC. The encoded protein is CASSWTGGRGYTF. Supplemented by reference TRBV5-1 and TRBJ1-2, the full variable domain reads KAGVTQTPRYLIKTRGQQVTLSCSPISGHRSVSWYQQTPGQGLQFLFEYFSETQRNKGNFPGRFSGRQFSNSRSEMNVSTLELGDSALYLCASSWTGGRGYTFGSGTRLTVV.

The chain is built from TRBV5-6 and TRBJ1-6; unclear D gene. This CDR3 is built from 14 residues. Trimming stripped 4 bases from V and 7 bases from J, with 12 bases between. CDR1 is SGHDT, CDR2 YYEEEE, per germline. The CDR3 loop reads CASSPTSGNSPLHF. The CDR3 coding sequence is TGTGCCAGCAGCCCGACCTCGGGGAATTCACCCCTCCACTTT.

V and J are TRBV21-1 and TRBJ1-1. TRBV21-1 is assigned pseudogene status. This CDR3 spans 15 amino acids. The CDR3 nucleotides are TGTGCCAGCAGCAAATGGGGGGGGAAGTTAACTGAAGCTTTCTTT. Translation gives CASSKWGGKLTEAFF.

The rearrangement joins TRBV2 to TRBJ1-1, with a weak D call TRBD1 (5 bases). The V and J ends lost 7 bases and 1 base respectively, with 16 bases between them. Germline loops: CDR1 SNHLY, CDR2 FYNNEI. This CDR3 spans 15 amino acids. This chain's CDR3 is CASTGSRQGNTEAFF. The DNA of the CDR3 is TGTGCCAGCACCGGGAGCAGGCAGGGGAACACTGAAGCTTTCTTT.

V gene TRBV5-6 combines with J gene TRBJ1-6; D is possibly TRBD1 (5 bases). The CDR3 totals 17 residues. The ends were cut back, 4 bases at V and 0 bases at J, with 14 bases in the middle. Per the germline V gene, CDR1 is SGHDT and CDR2 is YYEEEE. This chain's CDR3 is CASSPQGWSSYNSPLHF. The CDR3 DNA reads as TGTGCCAGCAGCCCCCAGGGATGGAGCTCCTATAATTCACCCCTCCACTTT.

This rearrangement joins TRBV19 to TRBJ1-1, with D possibly TRBD1 on 5 matching bases. The CDR3 spans 14 residues. Trimming pared 5 bases from V and 6 bases from J, leaving 16 bases between. The V gene's germline CDR1 is LNHDA and CDR2 SQIVND (reference sequence). CDR3 protein: CASSFSGGLPEAFF. Written as DNA, the CDR3 is TGTGCCAGTAGTTTCTCGGGGGGGTTGCCTGAAGCTTTCTTT.

This clone appeared a single time. The CDR3, as DNA: TGTGCCAGCAGCCAAGGGATGGGACTAGCGGGGGCAAGCTCCTACAATGAGCAGTTCTTC. Amino acid sequence: CASSQGMGLAGASSYNEQFF. V and J are TRBV14 and TRBJ2-1; 14 bases match TRBD2. Trimming removed 1 base from V and 0 bases from J; junction bases left unmatched: 8. The CDR3 contains 20 residues. CDR1 is SGHDN, CDR2 FVKESK, per germline.

This chain links TRBV7-2 with TRBJ2-7, with D tentatively TRBD1 (5 bases). Germline V gives CDR1 SGHTA, CDR2 FQGNSA. The CDR3 has 15 residues. V shed 5 bases and J shed 7 bases, with 21 bases lying between them. The CDR3, as DNA: TGTGCCAGCAGCCGCCTACAGGCCATCCTTGGGGAGCAGTACTTC. The encoded protein is CASSRLQAILGEQYF.

The chain joins TRBV4-3 to TRBJ1-6, with 9 bases that match TRBD1. This CDR3 is built from 15 residues. CDR1 is LGHNA, CDR2 YSLEER, per germline. Trimming took 4 bases from V and 7 from J; bases not matched to a gene: 5. Written as DNA, the CDR3 is TGCGCCAGCAGCCTCCTCGACAGGGGGAATTCACCCCTCCACTTT. It codes for CASSLLDRGNSPLHF.

The rearrangement links TRBV5-4 to TRBJ2-1; 8 nucleotides align to TRBD2. The germline V gene encodes CDR1 SGHNT and CDR2 YYREEE (reference sequence). This CDR3 is built from 15 residues. Trimming took 6 bases from V and 7 from J; bases not matched to a gene: 12. The CDR3 sequence: CASNPGGPIYNEQFF. CDR3 sequence (DNA): TGTGCCAGCAACCCGGGGGGGCCGATTTATAATGAGCAGTTCTTC. The full variable domain, with the rest looked up from reference TRBV5-4 and TRBJ2-1, is ETGVTQSPTHLIKTRGQQVTLRCSSQSGHNTVSWYQQALGQGPQFIFQYYREEENGRGNFPPRFSGLQFPNYSSELNVNALELDDSALYLCASNPGGPIYNEQFFGPGTRLTVL.

V usage is TRBV2 and J usage is TRBJ2-5; TRBD1 matches 11 bases. Germline assignment: CDR1 SNHLY and CDR2 FYNNEI. This CDR3 is built from 15 residues. V shed 6 bases and J 1 base; nucleotides not matched to a gene: 4. The CDR3 DNA follows: TGTGCCAGCAGGTCCGGGACAGGGGGCCAAGAGACCCAGTACTTC. Amino acid sequence: CASRSGTGGQETQYF.

V usage is TRBV6-5 and J usage is TRBJ2-7, with TRBD1 matching over 7 bases. The CDR3 extends over 14 amino acids. Germline CDR1 is MNHEY and CDR2 is SVGAGI. J was trimmed by 4 bases and V by 5 bases; bases with no gene match: 8. The CDR3 here is CASSTPTGVYEQYF. CDR3 nucleotides: TGTGCCAGCAGTACCCCAACAGGGGTTTACGAGCAGTACTTC.

The V and J genes are TRBV19 and TRBJ2-2; 9 bases map to TRBD1. The V and J ends lost 6 bases and 1 base, in that order; junction bases with no gene match: 6. The CDR3 covers 16 residues. The germline CDR1 and CDR2 sequences are LNHDA and SQIVND (reference sequence). The CDR3 sequence: CASRPPGQGNTGELFF. CDR3 bases: TGTGCCAGTAGGCCCCCGGGACAGGGGAACACCGGGGAGCTGTTTTTT.

The chain employs TRBV18 and TRBJ2-2; D is perhaps TRBD2 (5 bases). This CDR3 region has 17 residues. V lost 1 base to trimming and J lost 4 bases, with 16 bases between them. Germline lookup yields CDR1 KGHSH and CDR2 LQKENI. CDR3 region: CASSPRVASGGTGELFF. Written as DNA, the CDR3 is TGTGCCAGCTCACCACGTGTAGCCTCCGGAGGCACCGGGGAGCTGTTTTTT.

This rearrangement joins TRBV11-2 to TRBJ2-3; D not resolved. CDR3 length equals 14 residues. V was clipped by 1 base and J by 4 bases, with 9 bases between them. Germline lookup yields CDR1 SGHAT and CDR2 FQNNGV. In DNA form, the CDR3 reads TGTGCCAGCAGCTTAGCGGTGCCCGCAGATACGCAGTATTTT. Translation gives CASSLAVPADTQYF. Using reference TRBV11-2 and TRBJ2-3 for the parts outside the CDR3, the full variable domain is EAGVAQSPRYKIIEKRQSVAFWCNPISGHATLYWYQQILGQGPKLLIQFQNNGVVDDSQLPKDRFSAERLKGVDSTLKIQPAKLEDSAVYLCASSLAVPADTQYFGPGTRLTVL.

The gene calls are TRBV19 and TRBJ1-1; weak D call: TRBD1 (6 bases). The CDR3 is 13 amino acids. CDR1 is LNHDA and CDR2 is SQIVND in the germline V gene (reference sequence). V lost 5 bases to trimming and J lost 5 bases, with 12 bases between them. The CDR3, as DNA: TGTGCCAGTAGTTTGGGGGCCCTAACTGAAGCTTTCTTT. This translates into CASSLGALTEAFF.

This clone was detected once. The V call is TRBV27, the J call TRBJ1-1, with TRBD1 identical over 7 bases. The V segment lost 0 bases and the J segment 1 base; nucleotides outside the gene matches: 5. Germline CDR1 and CDR2: MNHEY and SMNVEV (reference sequence). The CDR3 is 16 residues long. CDR3 region: CASSLSWRGRNTEAFF. CDR3 nucleotides: TGTGCCAGCAGTTTATCATGGAGGGGGCGGAACACTGAAGCTTTCTTT.

The chain uses TRBV4-2 and TRBJ1-2; D unclear. The CDR3 extends over 15 amino acids. V lost 0 bases and J 4 bases, leaving 12 bases between the germline ends. Germline CDR1 reads LGHNA; CDR2 reads YNFKEQ. Written as DNA, the CDR3 is TGTGCCAGCAGCCAAGATTGGGAGGGAACCTATGGCTACACCTTC. Translated: CASSQDWEGTYGYTF.

This sequence joins TRBV7-3 and TRBJ2-5; TRBD1 matches at 9 bases. With 4 bases clipped from V and 2 bases from J, the junction kept 5 bases outside the gene matches. The CDR3 has 15 residues. CDR1 and CDR2 (germline): SGHTA, FQGTGA. The CDR3 nucleotides read TGTGCCAGCAGCTCCACAGGGGGCCGGCAAGAGACCCAGTACTTC. Its protein is CASSSTGGRQETQYF.

The chain recombines TRBV6-2 or TRBV6-3 with TRBJ1-1; D is possibly TRBD1 (6 bases). The CDR3 extends over 16 amino acids. The germline V gene has CDR1 MNHEY and CDR2 SVGEGT. Trimming took off 5 bases at V and 7 bases at J, with 23 bases between the two ends. CDR3: CASSRRRTVRGGEAFF. The CDR3 region has the DNA TGTGCCAGCAGTCGGCGAAGGACAGTTAGGGGTGGTGAAGCTTTCTTT.

V usage is TRBV5-1 and J usage is TRBJ1-1, with 8 nucleotides matching TRBD1. Germline V gene data show CDR1 as SGHRS and CDR2 as YFSETQ. CDR3 size: 15 residues. After removal of 3 bases from V and 3 bases from J, the junction contained 7 bases not matched to a gene. For the CDR3, the DNA is TGCGCCAGCAGCTACAGACAGGGGATTGACACTGAAGCTTTCTTT. This encodes CASSYRQGIDTEAFF.

The V call is TRBV19, the J call TRBJ2-7, with 9 positions matching TRBD1. CDR3 length: 15 amino acids. Germline V gene sequence: CDR1 LNHDA, CDR2 SQIVND (reference sequence). The J segment lost 1 base and the V segment lost 6 bases, leaving 7 bases of the junction unmatched. CDR3 protein: CASSPPGQGSYEQYF. Here the CDR3 DNA reads TGTGCCAGTAGCCCTCCGGGACAGGGTTCCTACGAGCAGTACTTC.

The chain couples TRBV18 to TRBJ2-1; 9 bases line up with TRBD1. CDR1 and CDR2 from the germline V gene are KGHSH and LQKENI. V was clipped by 3 bases and J by 5 bases; unmatched bases: 2. The CDR3 sequence is 14 residues long. DNA for the CDR3: TGTGCCAGCTCACCCGGGACAGGGAACAATGAGCAGTTCTTC. This sequence encodes CASSPGTGNNEQFF.

This clone was seen once. This chain uses TRBV19 with TRBJ1-6; 9 bases are shared with TRBD1. V was clipped by 5 bases and J by 10 bases; unmatched bases: 9. The CDR3 loop spans 15 amino acids. Germline CDR1 LNHDA, CDR2 SQIVND (reference sequence). The CDR3 region has the DNA TGTGCCAGTAGTTTCGCGGGACAGGGAAACTCACCCCTCCACTTT. This codes for CASSFAGQGNSPLHF.

This clone was observed a few times. The chain is built from TRBV10-3 and TRBJ1-6; 7 bases are shared with TRBD1. CDR1 ENHRY and CDR2 SYGVKD come from the germline V gene. The CDR3 extends over 15 amino acids. V was clipped by 6 bases and J by 9 bases; unmatched bases: 11. CDR3 coding DNA: TGTGCCATCAGGCCAGGGGGAGTATCGTCTTCACCCCTCCACTTT. Protein product: CAIRPGGVSSSPLHF.

This clone was observed once. The chain carries TRBV5-1 and TRBJ1-2; possibly TRBD1 for D (5 bases). Germline V CDR1 and CDR2: SGHRS, YFSETQ. V lost 1 base and J lost 8, with 12 bases in between. The length of the CDR3 is 13 residues. For the CDR3, the DNA is TGCGCCAGCAGCTTGTGGGGCCTAGAGGGCTACACCTTC. Amino acid sequence: CASSLWGLEGYTF. Using reference TRBV5-1 and TRBJ1-2 for the parts outside the CDR3, the full variable domain is KAGVTQTPRYLIKTRGQQVTLSCSPISGHRSVSWYQQTPGQGLQFLFEYFSETQRNKGNFPGRFSGRQFSNSRSEMNVSTLELGDSALYLCASSLWGLEGYTFGSGTRLTVV.

The rearrangement links TRBV2 to TRBJ2-7; 9 bases map to TRBD1. This CDR3 has 14 residues. Germline trimming cut 7 bases from V and 0 bases from J; bases unmatched to any gene: 4. In germline, CDR1 is SNHLY, CDR2 FYNNEI. CDR3 nucleotides: TGTGCCAGCAAAGGACAGGGGCTCTCCTACGAGCAGTACTTC. Amino acids: CASKGQGLSYEQYF.

The chain combines TRBV15 with TRBJ1-4; the D is unclear. Germline CDR1 reads LNHNV; CDR2 reads YYDKDF (reference sequence). The CDR3 loop spans 13 amino acids. Deletions cut 6 bases from V and 8 bases from J, with 13 bases between. DNA of the CDR3: TGTGCCACCAGGCGAGAAACCGAAGAAAAACTGTTTTTT. It specifies CATRRETEEKLFF.